This T cell receptor (beta chain) was captured in a study of breast tumors, draining lymph nodes, adjacent tissues. The lymph nodes were axillary draining lymph nodes from breast cancer patients. CDR3 length equals 14 residues. Germline-derived CDR1 and CDR2 are SGHTA and FQGNSA. V shed 6 bases and J shed 5 bases, with 13 bases lying between them. Study outcomes and limitations: That most tumor T cells come from lymph nodes remained unproven. The data were judged consistent with most tumor T cells coming from lymph node and expanding in tumor. Compared with basal-like, luminal-like tumors shared significantly more repertoire with nontumor tissue. Tumors had less TCR diversity than lymph nodes, more than nontumor tissue.

In this sample, this clonotype turned up many times. As yet, its antigen is unknown. From the multiplex PCR reads, TCRdb called clonotypes with MiXCR, one entry per CDR3 protein. The sample lists 250,000 or so distinct CDR3 sequences, 30% to 35% occurring once. The specimen sequenced was axillary lymph node tissue. This clonotype was sampled from a female donor with breast cancer. Some clones in this sample may be carry-over from other donors' samples. This chain links TRBV7-2 with TRBJ2-2; D perhaps matches TRBD2 (5 bases). The CDR3 DNA follows: TGTGCCAGCAGACCGGGATCTCAAACCGGGGAGCTGTTTTTT. As protein: CASRPGSQTGELFF.